The present T cell receptor beta chain was sequenced within a study of chemoradiotherapy in HPV16-positive cancers. The CDR3 spans 15 residues. V lost 6 bases to trimming and J lost 0 bases, with 14 bases between them. CDR1 SGHTA and CDR2 FQGNSA come from the germline V gene. Measured with immunoSEQ multiplex PCR; TCRdb has only the in-frame clones, and not every one. The table shows tens of thousands of clones, with around 90% occurring only once. The sample here was blood, taken from a patient who underwent chemoradiotherapy. J is TRBJ1-1 and V is TRBV7-2; possible D gene TRBD1, 5 bases. The clonotype comes from a human donor with HPV-associated anogenital cancer. CDR3 protein: CASSVPGLMNTEAFF. As DNA, the CDR3 is TGTGCCAGCAGTGTCCCGGGACTCATGAACACTGAAGCTTTCTTT.